This T cell receptor (beta chain) is from a study of blood T cells in healthy people across ages. This clonotype was counted between two and nine times. The V end was cut by 5 bases, the J end by 1 base, with 9 bases between. This CDR3 is built from 14 residues. A second PCR, run for roughly 7 to 11 cycles, used a sample-barcoded 5' primer plus a J-beta primer mix. Every molecule of cDNA carried a tag from a template-switch adaptor with 12 random nucleotides. TCRdb re-derived calls from the 5' RACE reads in MiXCR, one entry per CDR3 protein. The table includes about 290,000 distinct CDR3 sequences, 27% detected once.

This chain joins TRBV12-3 or TRBV12-4 and TRBJ1-3; D call uncertain. The sample comprised blood. This receptor was identified in a woman between 65 and 79 years old in good health. The CDR3 reads CASSQARSGNTIYF. CDR3 nucleotides: TGTGCCAGCAGTCAAGCTAGATCTGGAAACACCATATATTTT.